A selection of T cell receptor beta chains follows, all from one sample in a study of blood T cell repertoires in COVID-19. Assay: immunoSEQ multiplex PCR; the TCRdb copy retains only in-frame clones and omits some. The repertoire includes some 78,000 clones, about 89% of them detected once, and 4.9% sits in the top ten. Sequences were obtained from peripheral blood. The receptors derive from a man aged 45-65 years with active or convalescent COVID-19. CDR3s include the opening cysteine and the closing phenylalanine or tryptophan. The D gene is left open where the match is weak. Clone size is shown for a subset of rows, as once, few, many or a class of expanded clone.

v_call	clone_size	d_call	j_call	cdr3_nt	cdr3_aa
TRBV7-9	NA	NA	TRBJ1-6	TGTGCCAGCAGCTTAGATCAAGGGGCGACTTCACCCCTCCACTTT	CASSLDQGATSPLHF
TRBV12-3/TRBV12-4	NA	NA	TRBJ1-2	TGTGCCAGCAGTCCGGCGGCCCCTCGTGGCTACACCTTC	CASSPAAPRGYTF
TRBV28	NA	TRBD1	TRBJ1-1	TGTGCCAGCAGGAAAAACAGGGGAATGAACACTGAAGCTTTCTTT	CASRKNRGMNTEAFF
TRBV28	NA	NA	TRBJ1-4	TGTGCCAGCAGTTTTTACGAGGAACTGTTTTTT	CASSFYEELFF
TRBV5-4	NA	TRBD2	TRBJ2-3	TGTGCCAGCAGCTCCGGACTAGCGGGGAACACAGATACGCAGTATTTT	CASSSGLAGNTDTQYF
TRBV2	NA	TRBD1	TRBJ1-1	TGTGCCAGCATCAGGGACAGTAACACTGAAGCTTTCTTT	CASIRDSNTEAFF
TRBV6-5	NA	TRBD2	TRBJ2-7	TGTGCCAGCAGCCGGGACTATACGTACGAGCAGTACTTC	CASSRDYTYEQYF
TRBV6-1	NA	NA	TRBJ2-5	TGTGCCAGCAGTGAAGGGCTAGCGCAAGAGACCCAGTACTTC	CASSEGLAQETQYF
TRBV5-1	NA	NA	TRBJ2-5	TGCGCCAGCAGCTTGGTACATCACGAGACCCAGTACTTC	CASSLVHHETQYF
TRBV4-1	NA	NA	TRBJ2-3	TGCGCCAGCAGCCAAGCCAGGGAACCCACAGATACGCAGTATTTT	CASSQAREPTDTQYF
TRBV5-1	NA	TRBD1	TRBJ1-2	TGCGCCAGCAGACCAAGGGGACAGGGGGACTATGGCTACACCTTC	CASRPRGQGDYGYTF
TRBV6-4	NA	NA	TRBJ2-3	TGTGCCAGCAGTTTTGACATAAGCACAGATACGCAGTATTTT	CASSFDISTDTQYF
TRBV7-8	NA	NA	TRBJ2-5	TGTGCCAGCAGCCGTCAGGAGGCGACCCAGTACTTC	CASSRQEATQYF
TRBV19	few	TRBD1	TRBJ1-5	TGTGCCAGTAGTGGACAGGTGAATCAGCCCCAGCATTTT	CASSGQVNQPQHF
TRBV7-9	NA	TRBD1	TRBJ2-5	TGTGCCAGCAGCCCTAGTGGGGACAGGGGGCTAGAGACCCAGTACTTC	CASSPSGDRGLETQYF
TRBV12-2	NA	NA	TRBJ1-2	TGTGCAAGTCGCTCCCGACAGGTGCCTAGCTATGGCTACACCTTC	CASRSRQVPSYGYTF
TRBV29-1	NA	NA	TRBJ1-5	TGCAGCGCCAATGAACAGGGAGGCAATCAGCCCCAGCATTTT	CSANEQGGNQPQHF
TRBV5-6	NA	NA	TRBJ1-4	TGTGCCAGCAGCTTGATGCGGGATTTAGCTGCAGCAACTAATGAAAAACTGTTTTTT	CASSLMRDLAAATNEKLFF
TRBV24-1	NA	NA	TRBJ2-1	TGTGCCACCAGTGATTTAAGGGGGAGCTCCTACAATGAGCAGTTCTTC	CATSDLRGSSYNEQFF
TRBV28	NA	TRBD1	TRBJ2-1	TGTGCCAGCACACCGGGACAGGGTACGAATGAGCAGTTCTTC	CASTPGQGTNEQFF
TRBV6-4	NA	TRBD1	TRBJ1-5	TGTGCCAGCAGTGGGTACAGGGGGGATCAGCCCCAGCATTTT	CASSGYRGDQPQHF
TRBV19	NA	TRBD1	TRBJ1-2	TGTGCCAGTAGTATGGCGGGACAGGCGAGGGGCTACACCTTC	CASSMAGQARGYTF